The clone carrying this T cell receptor (beta chain) has more than one count but fewer than ten. Using RNA transcripts as the source, TCR beta CDR3 regions were amplified. HTBI primers drove first-round RT-PCR of the TCR CDR3. TCRdb itself ran the multiplex PCR reads through MiXCR, one entry per CDR3 protein. Of 300,000 to 450,000 distinct CDR3 sequences detected, 25% appear once; the ten largest clones hold roughly 70%. Patients between 18 and 65 years old had hyperthyroidism, newly diagnosed and lasting under 2 months. The CDR3 consists of 16 residues. The ends were cut back, 3 bases at V and 4 bases at J, with 16 bases in the middle. Germline V gene sequence: CDR1 KGHSH, CDR2 LQKENI. The data stem from a study of T cells in Graves' hyperthyroidism and ophthalmopathy.

The sample taken for sequencing was blood. This chain connects TRBV18 to TRBJ2-1, with D perhaps matching TRBD2 (5 bases). The clonotype was recovered from a middle-aged man with Graves' hyperthyroidism. The CDR3 protein is CASSPWAGARYNEQFF. DNA of the CDR3: TGTGCCAGCTCACCGTGGGCGGGCGCCCGGTACAATGAGCAGTTCTTC.